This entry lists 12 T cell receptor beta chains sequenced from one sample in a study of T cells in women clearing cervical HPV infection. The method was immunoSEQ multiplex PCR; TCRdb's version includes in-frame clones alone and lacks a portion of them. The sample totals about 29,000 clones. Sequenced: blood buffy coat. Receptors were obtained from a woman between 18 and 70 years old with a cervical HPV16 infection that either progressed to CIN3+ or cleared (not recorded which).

The DNA read from the CDR3 is TGTGCCAGCAGTGAATCGGGTGCCACTGAA. Translated: CASSESGATE. The whole CDR3 reads CASSESGATEAFF. The chain uses TRBV6-1 and TRBJ1-1; no firm D call. With the read ending 3 residues before the CDR3 end, the germline J gene is used to fill in that end. The length of the CDR3 is 13 residues. Trimming cost V 2 bases and J 4 bases, with 8 bases left between them. The germline V gene has CDR1 MNHNS and CDR2 SASEGT.

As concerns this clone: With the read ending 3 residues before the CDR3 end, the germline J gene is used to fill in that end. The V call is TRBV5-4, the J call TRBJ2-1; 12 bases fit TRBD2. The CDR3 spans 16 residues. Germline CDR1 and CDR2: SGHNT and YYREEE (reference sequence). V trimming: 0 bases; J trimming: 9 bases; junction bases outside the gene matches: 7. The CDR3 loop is CASSLGSSGRAGEQFF. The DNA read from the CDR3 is TGTGCCAGCAGCTTGGGTTCTAGCGGGAGGGCCGGTGAG.

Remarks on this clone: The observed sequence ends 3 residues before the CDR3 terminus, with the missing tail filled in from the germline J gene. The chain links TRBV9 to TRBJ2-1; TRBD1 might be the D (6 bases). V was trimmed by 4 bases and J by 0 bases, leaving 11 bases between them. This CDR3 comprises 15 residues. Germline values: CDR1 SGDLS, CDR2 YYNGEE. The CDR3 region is CASSYQGYSYNEQFF. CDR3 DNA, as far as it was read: TGTGCCAGCAGCTACCAGGGGTACTCCTACAATGAG.

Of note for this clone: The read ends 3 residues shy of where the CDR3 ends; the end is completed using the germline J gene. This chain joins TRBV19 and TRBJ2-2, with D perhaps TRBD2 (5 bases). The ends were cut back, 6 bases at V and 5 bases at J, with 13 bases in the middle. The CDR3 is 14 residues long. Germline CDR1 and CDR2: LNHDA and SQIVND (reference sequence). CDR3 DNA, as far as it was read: TGTGCCAGTAGGGAACTAGAAAGAACCGGGGAG. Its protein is CASRELERTGE. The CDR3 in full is CASRELERTGELFF.

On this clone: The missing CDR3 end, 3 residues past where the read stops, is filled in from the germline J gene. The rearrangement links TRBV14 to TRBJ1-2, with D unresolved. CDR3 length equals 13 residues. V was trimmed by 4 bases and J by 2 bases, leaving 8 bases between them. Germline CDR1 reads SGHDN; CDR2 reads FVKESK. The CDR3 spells CASSPSGNYGYTF. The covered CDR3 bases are TGTGCCAGCAGCCCCTCCGGGAACTATGGC.

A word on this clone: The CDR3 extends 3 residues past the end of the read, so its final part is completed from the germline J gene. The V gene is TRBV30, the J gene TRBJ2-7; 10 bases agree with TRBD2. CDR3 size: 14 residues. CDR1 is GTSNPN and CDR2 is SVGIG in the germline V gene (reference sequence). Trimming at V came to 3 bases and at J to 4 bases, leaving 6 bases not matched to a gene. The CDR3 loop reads CAWRRTSGLYEQYF. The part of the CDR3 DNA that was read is TGTGCCTGGAGAAGGACTAGCGGACTATACGAG.

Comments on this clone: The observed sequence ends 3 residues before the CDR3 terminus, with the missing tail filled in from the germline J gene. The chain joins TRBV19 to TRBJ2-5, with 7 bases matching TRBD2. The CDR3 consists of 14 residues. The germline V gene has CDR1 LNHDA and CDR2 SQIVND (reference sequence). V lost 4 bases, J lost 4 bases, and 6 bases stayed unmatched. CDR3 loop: CASSTGTTGETQYF. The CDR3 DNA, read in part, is TGTGCCAGTAGTACCGGGACTACCGGAGAGACC.

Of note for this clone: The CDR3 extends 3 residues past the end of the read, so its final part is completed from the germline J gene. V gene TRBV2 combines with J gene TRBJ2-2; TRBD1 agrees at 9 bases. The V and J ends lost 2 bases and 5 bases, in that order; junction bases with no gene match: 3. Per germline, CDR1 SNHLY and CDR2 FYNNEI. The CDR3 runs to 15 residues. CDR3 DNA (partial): TGTGCCAGCAGTGAACTGGGACAGGGTACCGGGGAG. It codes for CASSELGQGTGE. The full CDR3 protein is CASSELGQGTGELFF.

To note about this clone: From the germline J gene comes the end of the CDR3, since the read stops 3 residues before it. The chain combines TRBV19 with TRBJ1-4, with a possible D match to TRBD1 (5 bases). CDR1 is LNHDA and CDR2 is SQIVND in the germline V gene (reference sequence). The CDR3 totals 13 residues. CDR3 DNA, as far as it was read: TGTGCCAGTACCACCGGGACTGTCAGGAAA. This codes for CASTTGTVRK. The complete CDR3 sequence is CASTTGTVRKLFF.

Partial CDR3 DNA: TGTGCCAGTAGTCCTCAGTTTGATCAGCCC. Its translation: CASSPQFDQP. The full CDR3 protein reads CASSPQFDQPQHF. J is TRBJ1-5 and V is TRBV19; D gene ambiguous. The sequence runs out 3 residues before the end of the CDR3; the remainder is reconstructed from the germline J gene. Germline V gene lookup returns CDR1 LNHDA and CDR2 SQIVND (reference sequence). With 5 bases removed from V and 5 bases from J, the gap between germline ends came to 10 bases. The CDR3 length is 13 residues.

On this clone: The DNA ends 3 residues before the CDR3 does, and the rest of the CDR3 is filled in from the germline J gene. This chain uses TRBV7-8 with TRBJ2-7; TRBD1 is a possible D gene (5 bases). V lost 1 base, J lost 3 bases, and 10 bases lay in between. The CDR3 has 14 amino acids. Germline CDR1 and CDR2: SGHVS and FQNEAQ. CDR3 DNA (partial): TGTGCCAGCAGCTTAGACAGGCCTTACTACGAG. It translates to CASSLDRPYYE. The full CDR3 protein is CASSLDRPYYEQYF. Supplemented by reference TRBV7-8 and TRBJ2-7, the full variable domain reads GAGVSQSPRYKVAKRGQDVALRCDPISGHVSLFWYQQALGQGPEFLTYFQNEAQLDKSGLPSDRFFAERPEGSVSTLKIQRTQQEDSAVYLCASSLDRPYYEQYFGPGTRLTVT.

CDR3 bases read: TGTGCCAGCAGCCTAAAGACCGGGGAG. Protein product: CASSLKTGE. The whole CDR3 protein reads CASSLKTGELFF. The gene calls are TRBV11-1 and TRBJ2-2; unclear D gene. The read terminates 3 residues ahead of where the CDR3 ends, so the germline J gene completes it. The CDR3 sequence is 12 residues long. With 5 bases removed from V and 5 bases from J, the gap between germline ends came to 6 bases. Germline V gene data show CDR1 as SGHAT and CDR2 as FQDESV (reference sequence). The whole variable domain, remainder taken from reference TRBV11-1 and TRBJ2-2, is EAEVAQSPRYKITEKSQAVAFWCDPISGHATLYWYRQILGQGPELLVQFQDESVVDDSQLPKDRFSAERLKGVDSTLKIQPAELGDSAMYLCASSLKTGELFFGEGSRLTVL.